Following are 32 T cell receptor beta chains from one sample sequenced in a study of neurological immune-mediated disorders (dated by TCRdb to the late 2010s). Libraries came from 5' RACE. The sequencing machine was an Illumina HiSeq 2500. TCRdb reprocessed the public reads (quality trimming at Q25 with fastp, clone calling with MiXCR) and kept in-frame beta chains. Merged by CDR3 protein, the rows form single entries marked with the most common genes and DNA. Within this sample are about 77,000 distinct CDR3 sequences, with roughly 9.9% of them counted one time only. 1.7% of the sample belongs to the ten largest clones. Sequencing used PBMCs. The receptor source for this set is a man aged 45 to 65 in good health.

This clonotype was picked up many times. The chain links TRBV29-1 to TRBJ2-1, with 10 bases aligning to TRBD2. The CDR3 contains 14 residues. The V and J ends lost 7 bases and 7 bases, in that order; junction bases with no gene match: 10. From germline, CDR1 is SQVTM and CDR2 ANQGSEA. For the CDR3, the DNA is TGCAGCGGCGCTCCGGGACTAGCGTTTAATGAGCAGTTCTTC. It encodes CSGAPGLAFNEQFF.

This clonotype has a count of ten or more. V is TRBV4-2 and J is TRBJ2-3, with 8 nucleotides matching TRBD1. The CDR3 length is 17 residues. Germline values: CDR1 LGHNA, CDR2 YNFKEQ. With V trimmed by 0 bases and J by 4 bases, 9 bases remained unmatched. CDR3 in amino acids: CASSQDLGTGAPDTQYF. Here the CDR3 DNA reads TGTGCCAGCAGCCAAGACCTCGGGACAGGAGCACCAGATACGCAGTATTTT.

This clonotype has at least ten counts. The J gene is TRBJ2-5, the V gene TRBV4-1; TRBD2 might be the D (7 bases). Trimming shortened V by 3 bases and J by 5 bases, and 13 bases separated the two germline ends. This CDR3 contains 14 residues. Germline V gives CDR1 MGHRA, CDR2 YSYEKL. CDR3 in amino acids: CASSQLGGQETQYF. CDR3 DNA: TGCGCCAGCAGCCAGCTCGGGGGGCAGGAGACCCAGTACTTC.

There are many counts of this clonotype. This chain links TRBV5-1 with TRBJ2-5; 11 bases fit TRBD2. CDR1 SGHRS and CDR2 YFSETQ come from the germline V gene. J lost 1 base, V lost 7 bases, and 6 bases had no gene match. The CDR3 runs 15 residues. In nucleotides, the CDR3 is TGCGCCAGCCGCATTGGGACTAGCGGCCAAGAGACCCAGTACTTC. Its protein is CASRIGTSGQETQYF.

The V call is TRBV6-5, the J call TRBJ2-3; the match to TRBD2 covers 8 bases. V lost 6 bases to trimming and J lost 7 bases; unmatched junction nucleotides: 12. This CDR3 comprises 15 residues. The germline CDR1 and CDR2 sequences are MNHEY and SVGAGI. CDR3 amino acids: CASREPGLGIYTQYF. CDR3 nucleotide sequence: TGTGCCAGCAGAGAACCGGGACTAGGGATTTATACGCAGTATTTT.

V usage is TRBV20-1 and J usage is TRBJ2-3; 12 bases agree with TRBD2. Germline V CDR1 and CDR2: DFQATT, SNEGSKA (reference sequence). With V trimmed by 3 bases and J by 0 bases, 7 bases remained unmatched. The CDR3 is 17 residues long. CDR3 amino acids: CSASPGLAGSSTDTQYF. The CDR3 coding sequence is TGCAGTGCTAGCCCGGGACTAGCGGGTTCTAGCACAGATACGCAGTATTTT.

This clonotype was recorded at least ten times. The chain carries TRBV28 and TRBJ2-1; D may be TRBD1 (5 bases). The germline V gene has CDR1 MDHEN and CDR2 SYDVKM. The CDR3 consists of 12 residues. Trimming shortened V by 4 bases and J by 6 bases, and 7 bases separated the two germline ends. The DNA of the CDR3 is TGTGCCAGCAGTTCAACAGGCAATGAGCAGTTCTTC. This translates into CASSSTGNEQFF.

This clonotype occurred many times. The chain carries TRBV28 and TRBJ1-5; no firm D call. Trimming stripped 6 bases from V and 6 bases from J, with 9 bases between. The CDR3 has 12 residues. Germline CDR1 is MDHEN and CDR2 is SYDVKM. CDR3 region: CASSPSAQPQHF. DNA of the CDR3: TGTGCCAGCAGCCCATCGGCTCAGCCCCAGCATTTT. The full variable domain, with the rest looked up from reference TRBV28 and TRBJ1-5, is DVKVTQSSRYLVKRTGEKVFLECVQDMDHENMFWYRQDPGLGLRLIYFSYDVKMKEKGDIPEGYSVSREKKERFSLILESASTNQTSMYLCASSPSAQPQHFGDGTRLSIL.

This clonotype was recorded many times. This sequence joins TRBV5-1 and TRBJ2-1; D remains unclear. From germline, CDR1 is SGHRS and CDR2 YFSETQ. V was pared by 4 bases and J by 4 bases, with 12 bases between. This CDR3 is 14 amino acids long. The CDR3 DNA reads as TGCGCCAGCAGCCCCCTCTCCGGGTACAATGAGCAGTTCTTC. It translates to CASSPLSGYNEQFF. The whole variable domain, filled in from reference TRBV5-1 and TRBJ2-1, reads KAGVTQTPRYLIKTRGQQVTLSCSPISGHRSVSWYQQTPGQGLQFLFEYFSETQRNKGNFPGRFSGRQFSNSRSEMNVSTLELGDSALYLCASSPLSGYNEQFFGPGTRLTVL.

This clonotype was counted many times. The chain combines TRBV4-3 with TRBJ2-5, with D perhaps assigned TRBD1 or TRBD2 (5 bases each). V was trimmed by 4 bases and J by 5 bases, leaving 17 bases between them. Per the germline V gene, CDR1 is LGHNA and CDR2 is YSLEER. The length of the CDR3 is 15 residues. The CDR3 sequence: CASSPRVGAGETQYF. CDR3 DNA sequence: TGCGCCAGCAGCCCCCGCGTCGGGGCAGGGGAGACCCAGTACTTC.

The rearrangement links TRBV12-3 or TRBV12-4 to TRBJ2-1; possible D gene TRBD2, 6 bases. This CDR3 is built from 14 residues. V lost 10 bases and J 5 bases, leaving 18 bases between the germline ends. CDR3 amino acids: CAISPRGEDNEQFF. CDR3 bases: TGTGCCATCAGCCCCCGAGGGGAGGACAATGAGCAGTTCTTC.

This clonotype was seen at least ten times. The V and J genes are TRBV20-1 and TRBJ2-7; the match to TRBD2 covers 8 bases. With 6 bases clipped from V and 9 bases from J, the junction kept 19 bases outside the gene matches. CDR3 length equals 15 residues. CDR1 and CDR2 (germline): DFQATT, SNEGSKA (reference sequence). CDR3 sequence: CSAQGRGAPLSGQYF. The CDR3 bases are TGCAGTGCCCAGGGGCGGGGGGCACCCCTCTCAGGGCAGTACTTC.

This clonotype was counted many times. The genes are TRBV5-1 and TRBJ2-2; 9 bases fit TRBD2. The J segment lost 1 base and the V segment lost 1 base, leaving 2 bases of the junction unmatched. CDR3 length: 16 residues. Germline V gene data show CDR1 as SGHRS and CDR2 as YFSETQ. The CDR3 DNA reads TGCGCCAGCAGCTTGAGACTAGCGGAGAACACCGGGGAGCTGTTTTTT. It yields the protein CASSLRLAENTGELFF.

In its sample, this clonotype was seen once. This clone may be a read error of a much larger clone one base away. The V and J genes are TRBV3-1 and TRBJ2-7; 9 bases are shared with TRBD2. The CDR3 runs to 16 residues. Germline lookup yields CDR1 LGHDT and CDR2 YNNKEL (reference sequence). The V segment lost 4 bases and the J segment 7 bases; nucleotides outside the gene matches: 14. CDR3 coding DNA: TGTGCCAGCAGCCCGAAACGGACTAGCGCCTACAATGAGCAGTACTTC. Protein product: CASSPKRTSAYNEQYF.

The table lists this clonotype with many counts. The chain links TRBV7-2 to TRBJ1-2; possibly TRBD1 for D (5 bases). Trimming removed 7 bases at V and 8 bases at J, with 17 bases between. The CDR3 covers 13 residues. CDR1 is SGHTA and CDR2 is FQGNSA in the germline V gene. CDR3 in DNA: TGTGCCAGCAACTCGGTGGGGGTGAGGGGCTACACCTTC. Its translation: CASNSVGVRGYTF. The whole variable domain, remainder taken from reference TRBV7-2 and TRBJ1-2, is GAGVSQSPSNKVTEKGKDVELRCDPISGHTALYWYRQSLGQGLEFLIYFQGNSAPDKSGLPSDRFSAERTGGSVSTLTIQRTQQEDSAVYLCASNSVGVRGYTFGSGTRLTVV.

This clonotype appeared a single time. The rearrangement uses TRBV7-9 and TRBJ2-2; 10 nucleotides align to TRBD1. Trimming took 6 bases from V and 3 from J; bases not matched to a gene: 1. Germline CDR1 and CDR2: SEHNR and FQNEAQ (reference sequence). This CDR3 has 14 residues. The CDR3: CASRTGGYTGELFF. CDR3 nucleotide sequence: TGTGCCAGCAGGACAGGGGGCTACACCGGGGAGCTGTTTTTT.

The chain joins TRBV3-1 to TRBJ2-3; D might be TRBD1 (5 bases). This CDR3 has 16 residues. V lost 3 bases to trimming and J lost 8 bases, with 21 bases between them. Per germline, CDR1 LGHDT and CDR2 YNNKEL (reference sequence). The CDR3 region is CASSQSVGRSQGTQYF. The CDR3 region has the DNA TGTGCCAGCAGCCAGTCGGTGGGGCGTTCACAAGGTACGCAGTATTTT.

This clonotype was seen ten or more times. This chain connects TRBV29-1 to TRBJ2-3; 7 bases are shared with TRBD2. This CDR3 is 12 amino acids long. V lost 8 bases and J lost 6; bases outside the gene matches: 8. CDR1 and CDR2 from the germline V gene are SQVTM and ANQGSEA. The chain's CDR3 is CSSAGFEDTQYF. CDR3 in DNA: TGCAGCTCAGCGGGATTCGAGGATACGCAGTATTTT.

This chain uses TRBV5-4 with TRBJ1-1; D is unresolved. Germline CDR1 SGHNT, CDR2 YYREEE (reference sequence). The V and J ends lost 3 bases and 5 bases respectively, with 14 bases between them. The CDR3 extends over 14 amino acids. CDR3 loop: CASSSPQSKTEAFF. CDR3 coding DNA: TGTGCCAGCAGCTCACCCCAGTCGAAGACTGAAGCTTTCTTT.

The sample holds a few counts of this clonotype. The chain is built from TRBV5-1 and TRBJ1-2; TRBD1 might be the D (6 bases). The CDR3 length is 15 residues. Germline V CDR1 and CDR2: SGHRS, YFSETQ. V shed 4 bases and J shed 3 bases, with 16 bases lying between them. CDR3 in amino acids: CASSIQGTLDYGYTF. Written as DNA, the CDR3 is TGCGCCAGCAGCATACAGGGAACCCTGGACTATGGCTACACCTTC.

This clonotype was detected many times. This chain uses TRBV27 with TRBJ2-7, with a possible D match to TRBD2 (6 bases). Germline lookup yields CDR1 MNHEY and CDR2 SMNVEV (reference sequence). This CDR3 has 16 residues. V was shortened by 5 bases and J by 0 bases, with 17 bases between the two germline ends. The DNA for the CDR3 is TGTGCCAGCAGTCCCAATGGCGAGGGAGGCTCCTACGAGCAGTACTTC. This encodes CASSPNGEGGSYEQYF.

This clonotype showed up many times. The chain recombines TRBV10-3 with TRBJ1-5; 7 nucleotides align to TRBD1. This CDR3 is 15 amino acids long. Trimming cost V 0 bases and J 7 bases; bases outside gene matches: 6. Germline V CDR1 and CDR2: ENHRY, SYGVKD. The CDR3 reads CAISESRGGSQPQHF. CDR3 DNA: TGTGCCATCAGTGAGTCCAGGGGGGGATCCCAGCCCCAGCATTTT.

This clonotype was picked up many times. The J gene is TRBJ1-1, the V gene TRBV18; D not resolved. This CDR3 contains 13 residues. The germline gives CDR1 KGHSH, CDR2 LQKENI. The V gene lost 7 bases and the J gene lost 11 bases, with 20 bases spanning the gap. The CDR3: CASLETLELEAFF. DNA for the CDR3: TGTGCCAGCTTAGAGACCCTCGAGTTGGAGGCTTTCTTT.

This clonotype was detected ten times or more. The chain carries TRBV3-1 and TRBJ1-6; unclear D gene. The CDR3 loop spans 15 amino acids. Germline V gives CDR1 LGHDT, CDR2 YNNKEL (reference sequence). Deletions cut 1 base from V and 7 bases from J, with 11 bases between. The CDR3 DNA is TGTGCCAGCAGCCAAGCTTGGCAGGTCAATTCACCCCTCCACTTT. Translated, it gives CASSQAWQVNSPLHF. The full variable domain, its missing parts supplied by reference TRBV3-1 and TRBJ1-6, is DTAVSQTPKYLVTQMGNDKSIKCEQNLGHDTMYWYKQDSKKFLKIMFSYNNKELIINETVPNRFSPKSPDKAHLNLHINSLELGDSAVYFCASSQAWQVNSPLHFGNGTRLTVT.

V and J are TRBV20-1 and TRBJ2-5; 10 bases align to TRBD2. The CDR3 totals 14 residues. Trimming cost V 5 bases and J 4 bases; bases outside gene matches: 7. Germline lookup yields CDR1 DFQATT and CDR2 SNEGSKA (reference sequence). The CDR3 region is CSAPQRGGRETQYF. The CDR3 DNA is TGCAGTGCTCCTCAGCGGGGGGGCAGAGAGACCCAGTACTTC.

This clonotype was seen a handful of times. The CDR3 is CASTRPSYQETQYF. In DNA form, the CDR3 reads TGTGCCAGCACGAGGCCATCGTACCAAGAGACCCAGTACTTC. This chain uses TRBV6-2 or TRBV6-3 with TRBJ2-5; no firm D call. Trimming shortened V by 7 bases and J by 0 bases, and 12 bases separated the two germline ends. Germline values: CDR1 MNHEY, CDR2 SVGEGT. The CDR3 is 14 residues long.

This clonotype has at least ten counts. The chain employs TRBV6-1 and TRBJ2-4; the D is unclear. There are 17 residues in the CDR3. V gave up 1 base and J gave up 0 bases, with 13 bases separating them. Germline CDR1 is MNHNS and CDR2 is SASEGT. In DNA form, the CDR3 reads TGTGCCAGCAGTGAAGTGGTGGGGATAGGAGCCAAAAACATTCAGTACTTC. Its translation: CASSEVVGIGAKNIQYF.

This clonotype has a count of ten or more. This chain links TRBV29-1 with TRBJ1-5; possible D gene TRBD1, 6 bases. The CDR3 has 15 residues. V was clipped by 6 bases and J by 6 bases, with 21 bases between them. Germline CDR1 and CDR2: SQVTM and ANQGSEA. The CDR3 coding sequence is TGCAGCGTAGTACTGGACAGCAATGTCGGTCAGCCCCAGCATTTT. Translated, it gives CSVVLDSNVGQPQHF.

This clonotype was recorded many times. The V call is TRBV27, the J call TRBJ2-5; 7 nucleotides line up with TRBD1. Germline V gives CDR1 MNHEY, CDR2 SMNVEV (reference sequence). This CDR3 is built from 14 residues. Trimming took 5 bases from V and 7 from J; bases not matched to a gene: 10. The CDR3 nucleotides read TGTGCCAGCAGTCCCGGACAGGTTGCAAGGACCCAGTACTTC. Its protein product is CASSPGQVARTQYF.

The rearrangement uses TRBV7-9 and TRBJ2-1, with D possibly being TRBD1 (5 bases). This CDR3 has 14 residues. CDR1 is SEHNR and CDR2 is FQNEAQ in the germline V gene (reference sequence). The V gene lost 3 bases and the J gene lost 4 bases, with 10 bases spanning the gap. The DNA of the CDR3 is TGTGCCAGCAGCTTTGTAGGGGATTACAATGAGCAGTTCTTC. The encoded protein is CASSFVGDYNEQFF.

The rearrangement links TRBV9 to TRBJ2-3; D tentatively reads TRBD1 or TRBD2 (5 bases each). Looked up from germline, CDR1 is SGDLS and CDR2 is YYNGEE. V gave up 4 bases and J gave up 2 bases, with 11 bases separating them. The CDR3 is made up of 14 amino acids. CDR3 coding DNA: TGTGCCAGCAGCCTAAGAGGGGACACAGATACGCAGTATTTT. It yields the protein CASSLRGDTDTQYF. The full variable domain, completed using reference TRBV9 and TRBJ2-3, is DSGVTQTPKHLITATGQRVTLRCSPRSGDLSVYWYQQSLDQGLQFLIQYYNGEERAKGNILERFSAQQFPDLHSELNLSSLELGDSALYFCASSLRGDTDTQYFGPGTRLTVL.

This clonotype occurred many times. The chain links TRBV5-1 to TRBJ1-2, with D possibly matching TRBD1 (5 bases). The CDR3 consists of 14 residues. Germline V lookup: CDR1 SGHRS, CDR2 YFSETQ. The V gene lost 3 bases and the J gene lost 5 bases, with 14 bases spanning the gap. This CDR3 reads CASSSTEPGYGYTF. The DNA for the CDR3 is TGCGCCAGCAGCTCTACGGAGCCAGGGTATGGCTACACCTTC.